This T cell receptor beta chain stems from a study of blood T cell repertoires in COVID-19 (dated by TCRdb to 2020 to 2022). About the investigation overall: Samples from collaborators originated in the United States, Italy and Spain and spanned both the acute and convalescent phases of COVID-19. Subjects who had been exposed to COVID-19, were actively infected with it, or had recovered from it provided the deeply sampled blood TCRbeta repertoires that made up the dataset. The repertoires were released in a freely available public database intended as a resource for research on the immune response to SARS-CoV-2. The material from the prospective study consisted of cDNA or gDNA derived from T cells, B-cell-depleted T cells, or PBMCs. Sample metadata almost always included a de-identified subject ID, COVID-19 status, age in years and sex. Where available, HLA class I and class II types were obtained from metadata supplied by the sample provider rather than from assay-based typing. The samples were drawn from the first 160 participants of the ongoing ImmuneRACE study and from about 1,200 subjects provided by 6 global collaborators. Points the paper makes about the study in general: The quantity of clinical and demographic metadata differed by source and by participant and was supplied without curation.

Each collaborating institution followed its own protocols to collect whole blood in K2EDTA tubes. Collaborator samples were shipped for TCRbeta analysis as frozen whole blood, isolated PBMCs, or DNA extracted from either sample type. Remarks on this clone: Its antigen has not been determined. Per-base qualities were not stored, and no clone one base away is much larger.

CDR1 LNHDA and CDR2 SQIVND were looked up in the germline V gene (reference sequence). Taken from cysteine to phenylalanine, the CDR3 has 12 residues. The entry retains the CDR3 DNA only, 36 bases that are in frame from base 1. V sheds 3 bases and J sheds 8 bases, leaving 7 bases between their ends. The immunoSEQ Assay, a bias-controlled multiplex PCR, was used to amplify TCRbeta CDR3 regions from genomic DNA. Turning to the authors' computational methods: Nucleated cell counts per sample were estimated from amplification of reference gene primers within the assay. Sequence reads were collapsed and filtered to measure the absolute abundance of every unique TCRbeta CDR3 rearrangement. Productive Simpson clonality was computed per sample as the square root of Simpson's diversity index over productive rearrangements. Sourced from immuneACCESS, this table was stored by TCRdb with only in-frame sequences that have V and J called. A share of the clones is absent; for the studies checked, an unresolved V gene accounts for under half, and the remainder has no known explanation. The V and J calls and clone size are taken from that table; D and trimming were inferred from the DNA. The sample records 70,000 to 95,000 clones, more than 85% of which are singletons. About 15% of the sample is in the top ten clones.

The source material was peripheral blood. This TCR came from a man between 70 and 80 years old with active or convalescent COVID-19. This chain joins TRBV19 to TRBJ2-2; the D gene remains uncertain. The DNA sequence follows: TGTGCCAGTAGTATCGTTGCGGGGGAGCTGTTTTTT. Its protein product is CASSIVAGELFF. This CDR3, with the reference TRBV19 and TRBJ2-2 proteins standing in past its ends, gives the full variable domain DGGITQSPKYLFRKEGQNVTLSCEQNLNHDAMYWYRQDPGQGLRLIYYSQIVNDFQKGDIAEGYSVSREKKESFPLTVTSAQKNPTAFYLCASSIVAGELFFGEGSRLTVL.